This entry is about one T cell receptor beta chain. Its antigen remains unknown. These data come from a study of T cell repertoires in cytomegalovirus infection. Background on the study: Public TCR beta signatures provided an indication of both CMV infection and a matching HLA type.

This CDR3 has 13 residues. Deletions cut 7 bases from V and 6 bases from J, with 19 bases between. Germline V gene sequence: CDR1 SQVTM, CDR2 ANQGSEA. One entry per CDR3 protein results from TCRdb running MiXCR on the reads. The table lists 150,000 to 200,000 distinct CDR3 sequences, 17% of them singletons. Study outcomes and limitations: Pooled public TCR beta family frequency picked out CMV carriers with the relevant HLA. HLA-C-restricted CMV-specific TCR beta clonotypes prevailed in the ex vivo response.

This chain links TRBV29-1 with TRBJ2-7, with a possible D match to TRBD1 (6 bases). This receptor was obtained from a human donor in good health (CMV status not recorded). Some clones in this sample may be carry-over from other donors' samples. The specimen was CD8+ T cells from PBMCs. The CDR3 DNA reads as TGCAGCGGCACCCGGACAGAGCCACCCGAGCAGTACTTC. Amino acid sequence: CSGTRTEPPEQYF.